This T cell receptor beta chain was identified during a study of cytomegalovirus exposure and HLA in healthy donors. Study-wide results and limits: Rare TCR sequences dominated, though some public TCRs recurred in many donors. The study recorded about 160 TCR beta chains that were cytomegalovirus-associated. In a later analysis, first-cohort TCR clusters were found to tend to co-occur in the 130 or so validation repertoires.

As for this clone: Its antigen is currently unknown.

Libraries were prepared by immunoSEQ multiplex PCR; TCRdb keeps only in-frame clonotypes and omits some of them. The sample shows around 230,000 clones, about 90% of them seen only once. This clonotype was sampled from a woman aged 30 to 39 in good health and CMV-seropositive. The sequenced sample was PBMCs.

In DNA, the CDR3 is TGTGCCAGCAGCCAGGGGGCCCTAGCGGGAGTGTACGAGCAGTACTTC. Its translation is CASSQGALAGVYEQYF. The chain links TRBV4-2 to TRBJ2-7; 10 nucleotides match TRBD2. The ends lost 3 bases at V and 4 bases at J; junction bases unmatched: 9. CDR3 length equals 16 residues. Germline loops: CDR1 LGHNA, CDR2 YNFKEQ.